A selection of T cell receptor beta chains follows, all from one sample in a study of CD8 T cells in ankylosing spondylitis. TCRdb fed the 5' RACE reads into MiXCR, producing one record per CDR3 protein. This table holds about 96,000 distinct CDR3 sequences, roughly 8.8% found once. The sample comprised blood, either unsorted or a sorted T cell fraction (not recorded which). These receptors all stem from a male donor with ankylosing spondylitis or in good health (not recorded which). The CDR3 runs from the conserved cysteine through the conserved F or W. The order of the fields is clone size, J gene, V gene, D gene, CDR3 DNA, CDR3 protein. D genes are given only for firm matches. Clone size is not always given. Where it is, it says once, few, many or a class for expanded clones.

size: many; J: TRBJ1-6; V: TRBV6-5; D: .; DNA: TGTGCCAGCAGTTCCACCGGGACGGCTAATTCACCCCTCCACTTT; CDR3: CASSSTGTANSPLHF
size: medium-sized; J: TRBJ1-4; V: TRBV7-9; D: TRBD1; DNA: TGTGCCAGCAGCGCCGGACAGGACAATGAAAAACTGTTTTTT; CDR3: CASSAGQDNEKLFF
size: .; J: TRBJ2-7; V: TRBV5-6; D: .; DNA: TGTGCCAGCAGTTCCCTTGGTCAGGGGAGATTCGAGCAGTACTTC; CDR3: CASSSLGQGRFEQYF
size: .; J: TRBJ2-3; V: TRBV12-3/TRBV12-4; D: .; DNA: TGTGCCAGCAGGTCCTCGGGCACAGATACGCAGTATTTT; CDR3: CASRSSGTDTQYF
size: many; J: TRBJ2-1; V: TRBV15; D: TRBD1; DNA: TGTGCCACCAGCAGAGATACAGGGGACGATGAGCAGTTCTTC; CDR3: CATSRDTGDDEQFF
size: many; J: TRBJ2-1; V: TRBV7-2; D: .; DNA: TGTGCCAGCAGTCCCCCCCGGCATGAGCAGTTCTTC; CDR3: CASSPPRHEQFF
size: few; J: TRBJ1-1; V: TRBV7-9; D: TRBD1; DNA: TGTGCCAGCAGCGCCTTCACAGGGGGTCTCGCTGAAGCTTTCTTT; CDR3: CASSAFTGGLAEAFF
size: few; J: TRBJ2-1; V: TRBV5-1; D: TRBD2; DNA: TGCGCCAGCAGCTTGAGAGCGGGGGCTTCCGATGAGCAGTTCTTC; CDR3: CASSLRAGASDEQFF
size: .; J: TRBJ2-1; V: TRBV7-3; D: TRBD1; DNA: TGTACCAGCAGCTTCAAACAGGGGGGCTCCTACAATGAGCAGTTCTTC; CDR3: CTSSFKQGGSYNEQFF
size: .; J: TRBJ2-7; V: TRBV28; D: TRBD2; DNA: TGTGCCAGCAGTTCCGGGACTAGCGGGGTCGACGAGCAGTACTTC; CDR3: CASSSGTSGVDEQYF
size: many; J: TRBJ2-7; V: TRBV5-1; D: .; DNA: TGCGCCAGCAGCCCTAGCCCTGGGGAGAGTTACGAGCAGTACTTC; CDR3: CASSPSPGESYEQYF
size: .; J: TRBJ2-6; V: TRBV18; D: .; DNA: TGTGCCAGCTCACCGGAGAAAGCACGCTCCTCTGGGGCCAACGTCCTGACTTTC; CDR3: CASSPEKARSSGANVLTF
size: many; J: TRBJ1-6; V: TRBV6-1; D: .; DNA: TGTGTCAGTTGGGGCACAGGGAATAATTCACCCCTCCACTTT; CDR3: CVSWGTGNNSPLHF
size: many; J: TRBJ2-1; V: TRBV9; D: .; DNA: TGTGCCAGCAGCGTAGCCACAGGGCACAATGAGCAGTTCTTC; CDR3: CASSVATGHNEQFF
size: .; J: TRBJ2-7; V: TRBV16; D: TRBD1; DNA: TGTGCCAGCAGCCCCGGGACAGGGGGCCGCGAGCAGTACTTC; CDR3: CASSPGTGGREQYF
size: many; J: TRBJ2-1; V: TRBV27; D: .; DNA: TGTGCCAGCAGTTTAGGGACCCTCGCGCACAATGAGCAGTTCTTC; CDR3: CASSLGTLAHNEQFF
size: many; J: TRBJ2-7; V: TRBV20-1; D: .; DNA: TGCAGTGCTCCCACCCCACCCGGGACCACCTACGAGCAGTACTTC; CDR3: CSAPTPPGTTYEQYF
size: few; J: TRBJ1-2; V: TRBV6-2/TRBV6-3; D: .; DNA: TGTGCCAGCAGTTACTCTGCGCAGGGGATTTCTTATGGCTACACCTTC; CDR3: CASSYSAQGISYGYTF
size: few; J: TRBJ2-1; V: TRBV20-1; D: TRBD1; DNA: TGCAGTGCCCCCCCGGGACAGGGAACCAATGAGCAGTTCTTC; CDR3: CSAPPGQGTNEQFF
size: many; J: TRBJ2-1; V: TRBV20-1; D: TRBD2; DNA: TGCAGTGCTCTCCCCCGGCGGGGGGGTGGAAATGAGCAGTTCTTC; CDR3: CSALPRRGGGNEQFF
size: many; J: TRBJ1-2; V: TRBV5-1; D: TRBD1; DNA: TGCGCCAGCAGCCCCGAAGCAACGCTCCGACAGGGGAGCTACACCTTC; CDR3: CASSPEATLRQGSYTF
size: many; J: TRBJ2-1; V: TRBV29-1; D: .; DNA: TGCAGCGTTCTACGTCAGGGCTCCTACAATGAGCAGTTCTTC; CDR3: CSVLRQGSYNEQFF
size: many; J: TRBJ2-2; V: TRBV20-1; D: .; DNA: TGCAGTGCTAGTGAGACCTACACCGGGGAGCTGTTTTTT; CDR3: CSASETYTGELFF
size: many; J: TRBJ2-1; V: TRBV5-1; D: TRBD2; DNA: TGCGCCAGCACGGTCGGGGGGGCCTACAATGAGCAGTTCTTC; CDR3: CASTVGGAYNEQFF
size: .; J: TRBJ1-1; V: TRBV12-5; D: .; DNA: TGTGCTAGTGGTTTGTTTCCGGCGAACACTGAAGCTTTCTTT; CDR3: CASGLFPANTEAFF
size: .; J: TRBJ2-5; V: TRBV7-6; D: TRBD1; DNA: TGTGCCAGCAGCCTCGAAAGGACAGGGACAGAGACCCAGTACTTC; CDR3: CASSLERTGTETQYF
size: .; J: TRBJ2-5; V: TRBV7-8; D: TRBD1; DNA: TGTGCCAGCAGCTCGACCCTGACCGGGACAGGGGTTAAAGAGACCCAGTACTTC; CDR3: CASSSTLTGTGVKETQYF
size: many; J: TRBJ1-3; V: TRBV18; D: .; DNA: TGTGCCAGCTCACCCCTTGACAGCCGACTTAGCTCTGGAAACACCATATATTTT; CDR3: CASSPLDSRLSSGNTIYF
size: many; J: TRBJ1-6; V: TRBV5-4; D: TRBD1; DNA: TGTGCCAGCAGCTTGGATGGGACAGCCTCAGCCCTCCACTTT; CDR3: CASSLDGTASALHF
size: many; J: TRBJ1-1; V: TRBV5-1; D: .; DNA: TGCGCCAGCAGCTTGGCATTGGCGGAGAACACTGAAGCTTTCTTT; CDR3: CASSLALAENTEAFF
size: many; J: TRBJ1-2; V: TRBV15; D: .; DNA: TGTGCCACCAGGGACTCACCCTATCGTGGCTACACCTTC; CDR3: CATRDSPYRGYTF
size: many; J: TRBJ1-2; V: TRBV20-1; D: TRBD1; DNA: TGCAGTGCTAGAACTGGACAGGGTGCCTTCGGGGGCTACACCTTC; CDR3: CSARTGQGAFGGYTF
size: many; J: TRBJ2-1; V: TRBV20-1; D: .; DNA: TGCAGTGCTTCCAAGATCCTAGAAGGACCCTACAATGAGCAGTTCTTC; CDR3: CSASKILEGPYNEQFF
size: many; J: TRBJ2-7; V: TRBV23-1; D: .; DNA: TGCGCCAGCAGTCCCAATACCCCTGATAGGCCTGATAGGCAGTACTTC; CDR3: CASSPNTPDRPDRQYF
size: many; J: TRBJ2-1; V: TRBV29-1; D: .; DNA: TGCAGCGTTACTACCGGGACGTTACGTAGTGAGCAGTTCTTC; CDR3: CSVTTGTLRSEQFF
size: .; J: TRBJ1-2; V: TRBV9; D: .; DNA: TGTGCCAGCAGCGCGGGGGGAGGTTATGGCTACACCTTC; CDR3: CASSAGGGYGYTF
size: few; J: TRBJ2-5; V: TRBV30; D: .; DNA: TGTGCCTGGAGTGTCGGGCATGAGGAGACCCAGTACTTC; CDR3: CAWSVGHEETQYF
size: many; J: TRBJ2-2; V: TRBV5-1; D: TRBD2; DNA: TGCGCCAGCAGCTGGACTAGCGGGGACACCGGGGAGCTGTTTTTT; CDR3: CASSWTSGDTGELFF
size: many; J: TRBJ2-1; V: TRBV20-1; D: TRBD1; DNA: TGCAGTGCTAGATCCGACAGGGTATATGAGCAGTTCTTC; CDR3: CSARSDRVYEQFF
size: .; J: TRBJ1-2; V: TRBV18; D: .; DNA: TGTGCCAGCTCACAAGAGGTCGATTATGGCTACACCTTC; CDR3: CASSQEVDYGYTF
size: many; J: TRBJ2-7; V: TRBV29-1; D: .; DNA: TGCAGCGTTGATGAGCCCAGCTCCTACGAGCAGTACTTC; CDR3: CSVDEPSSYEQYF
size: many; J: TRBJ1-2; V: TRBV5-6; D: .; DNA: TGTGCCAGCAGCCCCTCCAGTTGGGAGCACTATGGCTACACCTTC; CDR3: CASSPSSWEHYGYTF
size: many; J: TRBJ2-3; V: TRBV28; D: TRBD2; DNA: TGTGCCAGCAGTTTCTTCAGCACGGGGGGGGTGGATACGCAGTATTTT; CDR3: CASSFFSTGGVDTQYF
size: .; J: TRBJ2-3; V: TRBV3-1; D: .; DNA: TGTGCCTCCTCCAAGGAGGGAGGGGGGCGGGGCCACACAGATACGCAGTATTTT; CDR3: CASSKEGGGRGHTDTQYF
size: many; J: TRBJ2-5; V: TRBV15; D: TRBD1; DNA: TGTGCCACCAGCAGGGACAGGGGGCAAGAGACCCAGTACTTC; CDR3: CATSRDRGQETQYF
size: few; J: TRBJ2-1; V: TRBV10-2; D: TRBD1; DNA: TGCGCCAGCAGTGCATGGGACAGCCACAATGAGCAGTTCTTC; CDR3: CASSAWDSHNEQFF
size: .; J: TRBJ2-1; V: TRBV15; D: .; DNA: TGTGCCACCAGCAGAGTCGGGGCCCCGAACAATGAGCAGTTCTTC; CDR3: CATSRVGAPNNEQFF
size: many; J: TRBJ2-3; V: TRBV20-1; D: .; DNA: TGCAGTGCTAACTCTGACACAGATACGCAGTATTTT; CDR3: CSANSDTDTQYF
size: many; J: TRBJ2-1; V: TRBV29-1; D: .; DNA: TGCAGCGTTGGCCTAGCGAACAACAATGAGCAGTTCTTC; CDR3: CSVGLANNNEQFF
size: many; J: TRBJ2-1; V: TRBV9; D: TRBD2; DNA: TGTGCCAGCAGCGTAACTAGCGGGCCCAGCTCCTACAATGAGCAGTTCTTC; CDR3: CASSVTSGPSSYNEQFF
size: many; J: TRBJ2-5; V: TRBV7-2; D: .; DNA: TGTGCCAGCAGCTGGACCCCCCAAGAGACCCAGTACTTC; CDR3: CASSWTPQETQYF
size: few; J: TRBJ2-1; V: TRBV29-1; D: TRBD1; DNA: TGCAGCGTTGCTCGACAGGGGGCCTACAATGAGCAGTTCTTC; CDR3: CSVARQGAYNEQFF
size: .; J: TRBJ1-2; V: TRBV5-1; D: TRBD1; DNA: TGCGCCAGCAGCTTCGCCGGGACAGGCCCCTCCGTCCATGGCTACACCTTC; CDR3: CASSFAGTGPSVHGYTF